This TCR beta chain was observed in a study of T cells in localized non-small cell lung cancer. Sequencing was performed with immunoSEQ multiplex PCR; in TCRdb, only in-frame clones are kept and a portion is missing. In the table there are fewer than 20,000 clones, approximately 80% of which are singletons. The V gene's germline CDR1 is MNHNY and CDR2 SVGAGI (reference sequence). V was cut by 6 bases and J by 4 bases, with 11 bases left in between. The CDR3 is 13 amino acids. General study results and limits: Blood T cell density predicted longer survival; adjacent-lung clonality, shorter. Because researchers sequenced only one region of the tumor, heterogeneity is still possible. Appearances in adjacent lung were noted for a median roughly 58 of the top 100 tumor clones.

Points on this clone: What it binds is not known.

The source of this sequence is a male donor aged 60 or over with stage I lung adenocarcinoma. This chain links TRBV6-6 with TRBJ2-3; D not certain. The sequences come from peripheral blood, collected before any cancer treatment. The CDR3 here is CASRAYVADTQYF. CDR3 nucleotides: TGTGCCAGCAGGGCTTATGTGGCAGATACGCAGTATTTT.